The 5 T cell receptor beta chains presented below share a single source sample, sequenced in a study of cytomegalovirus exposure and HLA in healthy donors. The PCR contained 60 Vbeta and 13 Jbeta primers. The assay was immunoSEQ multiplex PCR, and TCRdb's table has in-frame clones only and misses some. The sample holds approximately 100,000 clones, around 76% seen once. The sample was PBMCs. These receptors were taken from a woman between 50 and 59 years old in good health and CMV-seropositive.

With regard to this clone: Compared with germline, one end of the junction differs, possibly owing to a read error. The V gene is TRBV15, the J gene TRBJ2-7; 8 bases align to TRBD1. The CDR3 length is 14 residues. Germline-derived CDR1 and CDR2 are LNHNV and YYDKDF (reference sequence). The CDR3 region is CATTPGQVSSEQYF. The CDR3 DNA reads TGTGCCACCACCCCGGGACAGGTGTCCTCCGAGCAGTACTTC.

This clone turned up a few times. The V call is TRBV7-8, the J call TRBJ1-6; no reliable D call. Trimming removed 5 bases at V and 0 bases at J, with 8 bases between. The CDR3 has 15 amino acids. CDR1 is SGHVS, CDR2 FQNEAQ, per germline. The DNA of the CDR3 is TGTGCCAGCAGCCGAGGGAGCTCCTATAATTCACCCCTCCACTTT. This encodes CASSRGSSYNSPLHF. Filled out from reference TRBV7-8 and TRBJ1-6, the complete variable domain reads GAGVSQSPRYKVAKRGQDVALRCDPISGHVSLFWYQQALGQGPEFLTYFQNEAQLDKSGLPSDRFFAERPEGSVSTLKIQRTQQEDSAVYLCASSRGSSYNSPLHFGNGTRLTVT.

The chain recombines TRBV28 with TRBJ2-3; 8 bases agree with TRBD2. Unmatched junction bases numbered 6, after V lost 6 bases and J lost 1 base. Germline-derived CDR1 and CDR2 are MDHEN and SYDVKM. The CDR3 has 15 amino acids. CDR3 region: CASSSGGAGTDTQYF. CDR3 coding DNA: TGTGCCAGCAGCTCGGGGGGGGCGGGCACAGATACGCAGTATTTT.

The chain has TRBV27 and TRBJ2-2; the D is unclear. V was trimmed by 5 bases and J by 1 base, leaving 8 bases between them. Germline V gene data show CDR1 as MNHEY and CDR2 as SMNVEV (reference sequence). The CDR3 runs to 14 residues. Written as DNA, the CDR3 is TGTGCCAGCAGTCCTGGCATGAACACCGGGGAGCTGTTTTTT. Encoded protein: CASSPGMNTGELFF.

The chain uses TRBV2 and TRBJ1-5; possible D gene TRBD1, 6 bases. This CDR3 contains 17 residues. Trimming left V 1 base short and J 6 bases short, with 19 bases between. Germline V gene sequence: CDR1 SNHLY, CDR2 FYNNEI. CDR3 residues: CASSEDPRGWPSQPQHF. DNA for the CDR3: TGTGCCAGCAGTGAAGACCCCAGGGGATGGCCTAGTCAGCCCCAGCATTTT.